This is a list of T cell receptor beta chains from one sample in a study of long-term antiretroviral therapy in people with HIV. Using immunoSEQ multiplex PCR, the repertoire was profiled, and TCRdb retains in-frame clones only, with some absent. The sample gives 20,000 to 25,000 clones, more than 75% of which show up once; roughly 8% is in the top ten. The sample in question was unsorted PBMCs, obtained 0.2 years before starting antiretroviral therapy. These receptors originate from a man aged 18 to 29 with HIV. Each CDR3 is given with its conserved first and last residue. A D gene is named only where the DNA matches it firmly. Not all rows give a size; the values are once, few, many and, for expanded clones, a class.

clone_size	v_call	d_call	j_call	cdr3_aa	cdr3_nt
NA	TRBV4-2	TRBD1	TRBJ2-7	CASSQGTTGGYDEQYF	TGTGCCAGCAGCCAGGGCACGACAGGGGGCTACGACGAGCAGTACTTC
NA	TRBV6-1	TRBD2	TRBJ2-7	CASSEGGGNEQYF	TGTGCCAGCAGTGAAGGGGGAGGGAACGAGCAGTACTTC
NA	TRBV6-6	NA	TRBJ1-1	CASSTPRTGNTEAFF	TGTGCCAGCAGTACACCCCGGACGGGGAACACTGAAGCTTTCTTT
NA	TRBV7-2	NA	TRBJ1-1	CASSATGNTEAFF	TGTGCCAGCAGCGCTACAGGGAACACTGAAGCTTTCTTT
NA	TRBV10-3	NA	TRBJ2-5	CAISDQGTGQETQYF	TGTGCCATCAGTGACCAGGGGACGGGGCAAGAGACCCAGTACTTC
NA	TRBV6-5	NA	TRBJ1-1	CASSFTQGPTEAFF	TGTGCCAGCAGTTTCACCCAGGGGCCCACTGAAGCTTTCTTT
few	TRBV7-6	NA	TRBJ1-4	CASSLRPWGAALEKLFF	TGTGCCAGCAGCTTACGGCCTTGGGGGGCGGCTTTGGAAAAACTGTTTTTT
NA	TRBV15	NA	TRBJ2-1	CATVAGSGVHNEQFF	TGTGCCACCGTTGCCGGATCAGGGGTCCACAATGAGCAGTTCTTC
NA	TRBV7-8	NA	TRBJ1-2	CASSLYRGQVWDGYTF	TGTGCCAGCAGCTTATATCGGGGGCAGGTTTGGGATGGCTACACCTTC
NA	TRBV19	NA	TRBJ2-2	CASSIGRGGSGELFF	TGTGCCAGTAGTATAGGTCGCGGGGGCTCCGGGGAGCTGTTTTTT
NA	TRBV4-3	NA	TRBJ1-5	CASSQDTGPQHF	TGCGCCAGCAGCCAAGATACGGGACCCCAGCATTTT
NA	TRBV7-8	NA	TRBJ2-7	CASRLPPAEQYF	TGTGCCAGCAGACTGCCCCCCGCCGAGCAGTACTTC
NA	TRBV6-5	NA	TRBJ2-1	CASSYPGVGRNEQFF	TGTGCCAGCAGTTACCCCGGGGTTGGGCGGAATGAGCAGTTCTTC
NA	TRBV5-1	NA	TRBJ2-5	CASSSGEDETQYF	TGCGCCAGCAGCTCGGGCGAGGACGAGACCCAGTACTTC
NA	TRBV5-1	NA	TRBJ1-3	CASSLDRGPGNTIYF	TGCGCCAGCAGCTTGGATAGGGGTCCTGGAAACACCATATATTTT
NA	TRBV5-6	NA	TRBJ2-3	CASSHPGGRDTQYF	TGTGCCAGCAGCCACCCCGGGGGCCGGGATACGCAGTATTTT
few	TRBV2	NA	TRBJ2-5	CASSDGAGGGETQYF	TGTGCCAGCAGTGATGGCGCAGGGGGGGGCGAGACCCAGTACTTC
NA	TRBV18	NA	TRBJ2-1	CASSPAFRPLTDNEQFF	TGTGCCAGCTCACCAGCGTTTCGCCCGCTAACTGACAATGAGCAGTTCTTC
NA	TRBV5-3	TRBD1	TRBJ1-2	CARTSWDRGYGYTF	TGTGCCAGAACCTCATGGGACAGGGGTTATGGCTACACCTTC
NA	TRBV9	TRBD1	TRBJ1-4	CASSVAGQGYEKLFF	TGTGCCAGCAGCGTAGCGGGACAGGGATATGAAAAACTGTTTTTT
NA	TRBV19	NA	TRBJ2-5	CASSLTRAPDTQYF	TGTGCCAGTAGCCTAACGAGGGCCCCAGATACCCAGTACTTC
NA	TRBV6-5	NA	TRBJ2-7	CASSPTRIGYEQYF	TGTGCCAGCAGTCCGACTAGAATAGGCTACGAGCAGTACTTC
NA	TRBV5-4	TRBD1	TRBJ2-7	CASSSYRDRAYEQYF	TGTGCCAGCAGCTCCTACCGGGACAGAGCCTACGAGCAGTACTTC
NA	TRBV19	TRBD1	TRBJ1-5	CASSTAGGGLSNQPQHF	TGTGCCAGTAGTACCGCAGGGGGCGGCTTGAGCAATCAGCCCCAGCATTTT
NA	TRBV13	TRBD1	TRBJ2-5	CASSSGQRQETQYF	TGTGCCAGCAGCTCGGGACAGCGCCAAGAGACCCAGTACTTC
NA	TRBV7-8	NA	TRBJ1-1	CASSFSRDTEAFF	TGTGCCAGCAGCTTTAGTAGGGACACTGAAGCTTTCTTT
NA	TRBV5-5	TRBD1	TRBJ2-1	CASSLLQGGVYNEQFF	TGTGCCAGCAGCTTGTTACAAGGGGGCGTTTACAATGAGCAGTTCTTC
NA	TRBV7-9	NA	TRBJ1-4	CASSHPGLGNEKLFF	TGTGCCAGCAGCCATCCCGGTCTGGGGAATGAAAAACTGTTTTTT
once	TRBV7-8	NA	TRBJ1-5	CASSLEQGNQPQHF	TGTGCCAGCAGCTTAGAGCAGGGGAATCAGCCCCAGCATTTT
NA	TRBV12-5	TRBD2	TRBJ2-3	CATAGDTDTQYF	TGCGCTACAGCGGGAGACACAGATACGCAGTATTTT
large	TRBV6-8	NA	TRBJ2-4	CASRSTRMANIQYF	TGTGCCAGCAGATCTACGAGAATGGCGAACATTCAGTACTTC
NA	TRBV7-9	NA	TRBJ1-1	CASSPFRPSLIMNTEAFF	TGTGCCAGTAGCCCCTTCAGGCCCTCCCTTATTATGAACACTGAAGCTTTCTTT
NA	TRBV6-1	TRBD1	TRBJ2-7	CASRGQWVLEQYF	TGTGCCAGCAGGGGACAGTGGGTTCTGGAGCAGTACTTC
once	TRBV5-1	TRBD2	TRBJ2-2	CASSALAGRANTGELFF	TGCGCCAGCAGCGCCCTAGCGGGGCGCGCGAACACCGGGGAGCTGTTTTTT
NA	TRBV6-1	TRBD1	TRBJ2-7	CASRRGLNVEQYF	TGTGCCAGCAGAAGGGGGCTGAATGTCGAGCAGTACTTC
NA	TRBV4-1	NA	TRBJ2-7	CASSQGGIYEQYF	TGCGCCAGCAGCCAAGGTGGGATCTACGAGCAGTACTTC
NA	TRBV29-1	NA	TRBJ2-7	CSVERQDNAYEQYF	TGCAGCGTTGAACGACAGGACAACGCCTACGAGCAGTACTTC
NA	TRBV6-5	TRBD1	TRBJ1-2	CASSYSGGAGGYTF	TGTGCCAGCAGTTACTCAGGGGGCGCGGGTGGCTACACCTTC
NA	TRBV27	NA	TRBJ1-4	CASRHGRPNEKLFF	TGTGCCAGCAGACATGGACGGCCCAATGAAAAACTGTTTTTT
NA	TRBV5-6	NA	TRBJ2-5	CASSLWRETQYF	TGTGCCAGCAGCTTGTGGAGAGAGACCCAGTACTTC
NA	TRBV6-1	TRBD2	TRBJ2-7	CASRGTSGGEQYF	TGTGCCAGCAGGGGGACTAGCGGGGGCGAGCAGTACTTC
once	TRBV2	NA	TRBJ2-2	CASRKTDRDTGELFF	TGTGCCAGCAGAAAAACGGACAGAGACACCGGGGAGCTGTTTTTT
NA	TRBV25-1	TRBD1	TRBJ1-5	CASRGTGSNQPQHF	TGTGCCAGTCGCGGGACAGGGAGCAATCAGCCCCAGCATTTT
NA	TRBV6-5	NA	TRBJ1-1	CASRVDGNTEAFF	TGTGCCAGCAGAGTAGATGGGAACACTGAAGCTTTCTTT
medium-sized	TRBV10-1	NA	TRBJ2-2	CAILGRRGPENTGELFF	TGCGCCATCTTAGGTAGGAGGGGGCCCGAGAACACCGGGGAGCTGTTTTTT
few	TRBV14	NA	TRBJ1-1	CASSLMGTGNTEAFF	TGTGCCAGCAGCCTTATGGGGACTGGGAACACTGAAGCTTTCTTT
NA	TRBV9	NA	TRBJ1-2	CASSVNLLEGYTF	TGTGCCAGCAGCGTAAATCTCCTTGAAGGCTACACCTTC
NA	TRBV4-2	TRBD2	TRBJ2-1	CASSQGSGGAVGEQFF	TGTGCCAGCAGCCAAGGGAGCGGGGGGGCCGTAGGGGAGCAGTTCTTC
NA	TRBV29-1	NA	TRBJ1-2	CSAQPTTSNYGYTF	TGCAGCGCGCAACCGACAACTTCTAACTATGGCTACACCTTC
NA	TRBV4-1	TRBD1	TRBJ2-7	CASSPDPDRPYEQYF	TGCGCCAGCAGCCCCGATCCGGACAGGCCCTACGAGCAGTACTTC
few	TRBV6-5	NA	TRBJ2-2	CASSYRGTGELFF	TGTGCCAGCAGTTACCGTGGCACCGGGGAGCTGTTTTTT
NA	TRBV7-9	TRBD2	TRBJ2-7	CASSLREGSSYEQYF	TGTGCCAGCAGCTTACGGGAGGGGAGCTCCTACGAGCAGTACTTC
once	TRBV2	NA	TRBJ1-6	CATRARNSPLHF	TGTGCCACCCGGGCCCGGAATTCACCCCTCCACTTT
NA	TRBV6-5	TRBD1	TRBJ1-1	CASSYSQGGHTEAFF	TGTGCCAGCAGTTACTCTCAGGGGGGGCACACTGAAGCTTTCTTT
NA	TRBV5-4	NA	TRBJ1-1	CASSHDRNTEAFF	TGTGCCAGCAGCCATGACCGAAACACTGAAGCTTTCTTT
NA	TRBV19	NA	TRBJ2-3	CASSHQDRREYLDTQYF	TGTGCCAGTTCACATCAGGACAGGAGGGAGTATTTGGATACGCAGTATTTT